These 3 T cell receptor beta chains share one sample of origin, sequenced in a study of tumor and adjacent non-tumor tissue in lung cancer. The template was RNA from unsorted bulk tissue. The library came from three nested PCR rounds adapted from ARM-PCR protocols. TCRdb reanalysed the multiplex PCR reads using MiXCR and keeps one entry per CDR3 protein. This sample has under 250,000 distinct CDR3 sequences, with around 71% found just once. The source material was lung tumor tissue. These receptors came from a man aged 60 to 69 with non-small cell lung cancer.

As to this clonotype: A junction boundary mismatches the germline segment, possibly from a read error. The CDR3 is CASRAGSLEECF. CDR3 sequence (DNA): TGTGCCAGCAGGGCGGGAAGTCTGGAGGAGTGCTTC. V usage is TRBV11-1 and J usage is TRBJ2-7, with D possibly TRBD2 on 6 matching bases. The CDR3 contains 12 residues. Germline CDR1 is SGHAT and CDR2 is FQDESV (reference sequence).

This chain links TRBV20-1 with TRBJ2-3, with TRBD2 matching over 13 bases. V shed 2 bases, J shed 7 bases, and the junction held 12 bases outside the gene matches. Per germline, CDR1 DFQATT and CDR2 SNEGSKA (reference sequence). This CDR3 is built from 17 residues. CDR3 DNA sequence: TGCAGTGCTAGAAGAGGACTAGCGGGAGTCGGAACATATACGCAGTATTTT. Translated, it gives CSARRGLAGVGTYTQYF.

Concerning this clonotype: This clone may be a read error of a much larger clone one base away. The V gene is TRBV20-1, the J gene TRBJ2-3; 10 bases are shared with TRBD1. Germline V gives CDR1 DFQATT, CDR2 SNEGSKA (reference sequence). Trimming removed 1 base from V and 3 bases from J; junction bases left unmatched: 7. The CDR3 runs to 16 residues. The CDR3 spells CSARGGTGAWTDTQYF. The CDR3 region has the DNA TGCAGTGCTAGAGGAGGGACAGGGGCTTGGACAGATACGCAGTATTTT.